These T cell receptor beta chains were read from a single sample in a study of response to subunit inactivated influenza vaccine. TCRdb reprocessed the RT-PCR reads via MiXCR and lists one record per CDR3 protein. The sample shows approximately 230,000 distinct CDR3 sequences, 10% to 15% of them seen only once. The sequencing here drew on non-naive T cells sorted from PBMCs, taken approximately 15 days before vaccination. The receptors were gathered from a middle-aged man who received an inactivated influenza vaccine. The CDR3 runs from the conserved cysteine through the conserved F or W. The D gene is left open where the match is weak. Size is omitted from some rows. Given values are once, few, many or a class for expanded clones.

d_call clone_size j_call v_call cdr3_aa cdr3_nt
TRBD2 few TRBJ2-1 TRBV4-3 CASSQATQRESGNEQFF TGCGCCAGCAGCCAAGCCACTCAGCGGGAGAGTGGGAATGAGCAGTTCTTC
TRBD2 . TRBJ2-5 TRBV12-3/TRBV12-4 CASSLALGLAGQETQYF TGTGCCAGCAGTTTAGCGCTAGGACTAGCGGGACAAGAGACCCAGTACTTC
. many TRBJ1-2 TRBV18 CASSPKQASYGYTF TGTGCCAGCTCACCCAAGCAGGCATCCTATGGCTACACCTTC
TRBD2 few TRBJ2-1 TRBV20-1 CSARDPSGYNEQFF TGCAGTGCTAGAGACCCTAGCGGCTACAATGAGCAGTTCTTC
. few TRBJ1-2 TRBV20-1 CSARDTFYGYTF TGCAGTGCTAGAGACACCTTCTATGGCTACACCTTC
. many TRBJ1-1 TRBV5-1 CASSLRGNTEAFF TGTGCCAGCAGTTTACGAGGGAACACTGAAGCTTTCTTT
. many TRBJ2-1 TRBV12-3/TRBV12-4 CAIDKNSYNEQFF TGTGCCATCGACAAAAATTCCTACAATGAGCAGTTCTTC
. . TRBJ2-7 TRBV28 CASSFIAKYEQYF TGTGCCAGCAGTTTCATAGCGAAATACGAGCAGTACTTC
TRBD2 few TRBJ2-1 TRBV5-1 CASSSGTSGRVNEQFF TGCGCCAGCAGCTCCGGGACTAGCGGGAGGGTGAATGAGCAGTTCTTC
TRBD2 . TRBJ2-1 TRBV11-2 CASSLDYFTSDYYTYNEQFF TGTGCCAGCAGCTTAGATTATTTTACTAGCGACTATTATACCTACAATGAGCAGTTCTTC
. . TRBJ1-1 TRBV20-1 CSAGNEAWDTEAFF TGCAGTGCTGGGAATGAGGCTTGGGACACTGAAGCTTTCTTT
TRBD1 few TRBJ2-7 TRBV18 CASSPPVLDRAFYEQYF TGTGCCAGCTCACCACCAGTTCTGGACAGGGCCTTCTACGAGCAGTACTTC
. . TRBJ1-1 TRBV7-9 CASSLDYRDAFF TGTGCCAGCAGCTTAGATTACAGGGACGCTTTCTTT
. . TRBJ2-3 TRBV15 CATSRNAGPTDTQYF TGTGCCACCAGCAGAAATGCAGGCCCTACAGATACGCAGTATTTT
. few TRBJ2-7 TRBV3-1 CASSQGADEQYF TGTGCCAGCAGCCAGGGGGCGGACGAGCAGTACTTC
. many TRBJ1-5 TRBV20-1 CSARPQAPYQPQHF TGCAGTGCTAGACCACAGGCGCCCTATCAGCCCCAGCATTTT
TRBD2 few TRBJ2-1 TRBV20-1 CSATTGTSGNEQFF TGCAGTGCAACCACCGGGACTAGCGGCAATGAGCAGTTCTTC
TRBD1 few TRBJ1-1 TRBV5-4 CASSKGTGLNTEAFF TGTGCCAGCAGCAAAGGGACAGGGCTTAACACTGAAGCTTTCTTT
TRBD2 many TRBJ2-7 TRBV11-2 CASSGTSGRTYEQYF TGTGCCAGCAGCGGAACTAGCGGGAGGACCTACGAGCAGTACTTC
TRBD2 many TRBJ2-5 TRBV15 CATSSGLADQETQYF TGTGCCACCAGCTCGGGACTAGCGGACCAAGAGACCCAGTACTTC
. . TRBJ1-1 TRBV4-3 CASSQNRAYTEAFF TGCGCCAGCAGCCAAAATCGCGCGTATACTGAAGCTTTCTTT
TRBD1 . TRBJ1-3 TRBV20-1 CSARDWGTGFGNTIYF TGCAGTGCTAGAGATTGGGGGACAGGGTTTGGAAACACCATATATTTT
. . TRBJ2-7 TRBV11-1 CASSLMQGSSEQYF TGTGCCAGCAGCTTAATGCAGGGGAGCTCCGAGCAGTACTTC
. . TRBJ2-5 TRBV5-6 CASIPRAATGETQYF TGTGCCAGCATCCCCCGGGCCGCTACTGGGGAGACCCAGTACTTC
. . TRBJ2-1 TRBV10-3 CAIQGLGSGEQFF TGTGCCATACAGGGTTTGGGCTCAGGTGAGCAGTTCTTC
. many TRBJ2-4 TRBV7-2 CASSHPAGTAKNIQYF TGTGCCAGCAGCCACCCAGCCGGGACAGCCAAAAACATTCAGTACTTC
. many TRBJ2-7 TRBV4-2 CASSQGTNSYEQYF TGTGCCAGCAGCCAAGGGACCAACTCCTACGAGCAGTACTTC
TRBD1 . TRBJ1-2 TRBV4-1 CASWSLQGAYGYTF TGCGCCAGCTGGAGCCTACAGGGGGCCTATGGCTACACCTTC
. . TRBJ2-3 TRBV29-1 CSVEDLGDTQYF TGCAGCGTTGAAGATCTTGGCGATACGCAGTATTTT
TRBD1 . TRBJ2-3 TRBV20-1 CSARPRTGAWDTQYF TGCAGTGCTAGACCCCGGACAGGGGCCTGGGATACGCAGTATTTT
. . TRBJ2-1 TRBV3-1 CASSQGLSQQFF TGTGCCAGCAGCCAAGGACTAAGCCAGCAGTTCTTC
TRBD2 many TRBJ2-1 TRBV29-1 CSAISGSGHNEQFF TGCAGCGCGATTAGCGGGAGTGGCCACAATGAGCAGTTCTTC
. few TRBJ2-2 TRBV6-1 CASSGSDRIGTGELFF TGTGCCAGCAGTGGGTCCGACAGGATAGGCACCGGGGAGCTGTTTTTT
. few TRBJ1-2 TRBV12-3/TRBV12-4 CASSESTDHGYTF TGTGCCAGCAGTGAGAGCACAGACCATGGCTACACCTTC
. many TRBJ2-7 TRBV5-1 CASSVQSESYEQYF TGCGCCAGCAGCGTCCAGTCGGAGTCCTACGAGCAGTACTTC
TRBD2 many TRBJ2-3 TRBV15 CATSKIAGDTQYF TGTGCCACCAGCAAGATAGCGGGAGATACGCAGTATTTT
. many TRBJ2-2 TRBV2 CASSREGLANTGELFF TGTGCCAGCAGTAGGGAAGGCCTCGCGAACACCGGGGAGCTGTTTTTT
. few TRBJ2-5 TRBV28 CASSSGAGNQETQYF TGTGCCAGCAGTTCCGGGGCGGGAAACCAAGAGACCCAGTACTTC
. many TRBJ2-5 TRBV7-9 CASSSLAPGETQYF TGTGCCAGCAGCTCTCTAGCGCCAGGGGAGACCCAGTACTTC
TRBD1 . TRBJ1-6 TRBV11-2 CASSPMTGGLYNSPLHF TGTGCCAGCAGCCCAATGACAGGGGGGCTTTATAATTCACCCCTCCACTTT
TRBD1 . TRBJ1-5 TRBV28 CASSFRRTGISNQPQHF TGTGCCAGCAGTTTCCGCCGGACAGGGATTAGCAATCAGCCCCAGCATTTT
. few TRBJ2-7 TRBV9 CASSVSQQSSYEQYF TGTGCCAGCAGCGTTAGTCAGCAATCCTCCTACGAGCAGTACTTC
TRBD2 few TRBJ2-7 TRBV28 CASSFPGLAGFVLGAYEQYF TGTGCCAGCAGTTTCCCCGGGCTAGCGGGGTTCGTATTGGGGGCCTACGAGCAGTACTTC
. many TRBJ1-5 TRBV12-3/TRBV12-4 CASSAQPWGSNQPQHF TGTGCCAGCAGTGCCCAACCGTGGGGAAGCAATCAGCCCCAGCATTTT
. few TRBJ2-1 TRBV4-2 CASSAIPQAPDSNEQFF TGTGCCAGCAGCGCAATACCACAGGCCCCGGATTCCAATGAGCAGTTCTTC
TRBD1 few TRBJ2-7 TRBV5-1 CASNPGQGVYEQYF TGCGCCAGCAACCCGGGACAGGGCGTTTACGAGCAGTACTTC
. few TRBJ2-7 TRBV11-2 CASSLVFSRGFVTGSYEQYF TGTGCCAGCAGCTTGGTCTTTTCTCGTGGTTTCGTAACAGGCTCCTACGAGCAGTACTTC
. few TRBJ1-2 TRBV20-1 CSALEGFYGYTF TGCAGTGCGTTGGAGGGGTTCTATGGCTACACCTTC
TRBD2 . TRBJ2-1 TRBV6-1 CASEKTSSNNEQFF TGTGCCAGCGAAAAGACTAGCAGCAACAATGAGCAGTTCTTC
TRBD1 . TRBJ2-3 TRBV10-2 CASSEGQGRSTDTQYF TGCGCCAGCAGTGAGGGACAGGGCAGAAGCACAGATACGCAGTATTTT
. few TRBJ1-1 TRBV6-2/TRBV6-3 CASSSWSSSYPTEAFF TGTGCCAGCAGCTCCTGGTCCTCCTCTTACCCCACTGAAGCTTTCTTT
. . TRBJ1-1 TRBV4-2 CASSQGSTATEAFF TGTGCCAGCAGCCAAGGGTCTACGGCCACTGAAGCTTTCTTT
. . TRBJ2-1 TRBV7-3 CASSLTRDDNEQFF TGTGCCAGCAGCTTAACGCGGGACGACAATGAGCAGTTCTTC
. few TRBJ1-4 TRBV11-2 CASSTGSIGTNEKLFF TGTGCCAGCAGCACAGGGAGTATTGGAACTAATGAAAAACTGTTTTTT
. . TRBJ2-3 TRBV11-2 CASSLVVQATYTDTQYF TGTGCCAGCAGCTTAGTTGTACAGGCTACATACACAGATACGCAGTATTTT
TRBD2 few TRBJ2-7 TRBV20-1 CSARVLAGYEQYF TGCAGTGCTAGAGTTCTAGCGGGATACGAGCAGTACTTC
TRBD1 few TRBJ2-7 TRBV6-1 CASSEGWGQGNKQYF TGTGCCAGCAGTGAAGGATGGGGACAGGGGAACAAGCAGTACTTC
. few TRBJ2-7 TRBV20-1 CSARTPFSYEQYF TGCAGTGCTAGGACTCCCTTTTCTTACGAGCAGTACTTC
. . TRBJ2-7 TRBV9 CASSVGADSYEQYF TGTGCCAGCAGCGTAGGGGCAGACTCCTACGAGCAGTACTTC